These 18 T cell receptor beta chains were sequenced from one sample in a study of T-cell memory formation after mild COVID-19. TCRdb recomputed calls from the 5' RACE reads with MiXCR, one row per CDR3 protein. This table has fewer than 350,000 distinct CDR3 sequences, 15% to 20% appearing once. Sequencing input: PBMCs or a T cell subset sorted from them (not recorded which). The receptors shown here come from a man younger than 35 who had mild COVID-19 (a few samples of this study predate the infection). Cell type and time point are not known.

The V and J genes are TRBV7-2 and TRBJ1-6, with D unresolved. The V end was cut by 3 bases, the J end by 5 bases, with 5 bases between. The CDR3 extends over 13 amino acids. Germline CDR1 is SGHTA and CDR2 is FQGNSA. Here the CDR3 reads CASSFWDNSPLHF. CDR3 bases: TGTGCCAGCAGCTTTTGGGATAATTCACCCCTCCACTTT.

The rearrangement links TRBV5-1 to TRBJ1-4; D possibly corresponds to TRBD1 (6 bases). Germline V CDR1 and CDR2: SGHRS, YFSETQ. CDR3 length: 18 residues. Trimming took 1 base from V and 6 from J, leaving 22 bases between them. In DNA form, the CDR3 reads TGCGCCAGCAGCTTGCTCGTGACGTGCCGAGGGGGTGATGAAAAACTGTTTTTT. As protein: CASSLLVTCRGGDEKLFF.

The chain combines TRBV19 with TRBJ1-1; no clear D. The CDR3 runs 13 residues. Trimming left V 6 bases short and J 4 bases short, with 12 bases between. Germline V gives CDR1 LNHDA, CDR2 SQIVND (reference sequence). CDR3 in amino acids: CASRWGWSTEAFF. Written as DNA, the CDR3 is TGTGCCAGTAGGTGGGGATGGAGCACTGAAGCTTTCTTT. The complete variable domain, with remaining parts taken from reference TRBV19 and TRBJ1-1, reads DGGITQSPKYLFRKEGQNVTLSCEQNLNHDAMYWYRQDPGQGLRLIYYSQIVNDFQKGDIAEGYSVSREKKESFPLTVTSAQKNPTAFYLCASRWGWSTEAFFGQGTRLTVV.

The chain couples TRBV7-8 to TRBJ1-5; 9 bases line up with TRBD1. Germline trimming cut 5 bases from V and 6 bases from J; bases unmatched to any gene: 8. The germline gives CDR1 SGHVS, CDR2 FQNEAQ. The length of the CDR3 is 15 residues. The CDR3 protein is CASSRFGQGTQPQHF. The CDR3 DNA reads TGTGCCAGCAGCCGATTCGGACAGGGGACTCAGCCCCAGCATTTT.

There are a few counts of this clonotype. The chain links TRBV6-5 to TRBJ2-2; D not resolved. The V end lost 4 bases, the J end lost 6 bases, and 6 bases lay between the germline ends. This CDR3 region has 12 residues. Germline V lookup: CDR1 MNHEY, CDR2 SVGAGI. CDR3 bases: TGTGCCAGCAGTTTCCGTGCCGGGGAGCTGTTTTTT. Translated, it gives CASSFRAGELFF.

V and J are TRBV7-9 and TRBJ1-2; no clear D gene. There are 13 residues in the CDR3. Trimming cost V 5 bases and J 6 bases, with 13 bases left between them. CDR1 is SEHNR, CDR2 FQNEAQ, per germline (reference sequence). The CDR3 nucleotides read TGTGCCAGCAGCGCCCGTCTAATTGATGGCTACACCTTC. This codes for CASSARLIDGYTF.

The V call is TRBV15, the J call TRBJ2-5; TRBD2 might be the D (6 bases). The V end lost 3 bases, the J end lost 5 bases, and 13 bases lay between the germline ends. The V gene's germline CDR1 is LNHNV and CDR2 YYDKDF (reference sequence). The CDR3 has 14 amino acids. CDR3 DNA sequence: TGTGCCACCAGCAGGGCTCGGCTAGCGGAGACCCAGTACTTC. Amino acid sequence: CATSRARLAETQYF.

The CDR3 DNA sequence: TGCGCCAGCAGCCAGGGGGGTTGGGGAGATACGCAGTATTTT. It is translated as CASSQGGWGDTQYF. The rearrangement links TRBV4-1 to TRBJ2-3, with D possibly TRBD2 on 6 matching bases. Germline V gene sequence: CDR1 MGHRA, CDR2 YSYEKL. This CDR3 spans 14 amino acids. V dropped 3 bases and J dropped 5 bases, with 12 bases sitting between them.

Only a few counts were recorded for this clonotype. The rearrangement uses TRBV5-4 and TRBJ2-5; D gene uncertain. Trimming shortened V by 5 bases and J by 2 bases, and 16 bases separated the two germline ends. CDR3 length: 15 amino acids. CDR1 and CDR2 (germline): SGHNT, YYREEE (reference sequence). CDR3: CASRLDLATQETQYF. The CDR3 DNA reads TGTGCCAGCAGACTCGACTTGGCCACACAAGAGACCCAGTACTTC. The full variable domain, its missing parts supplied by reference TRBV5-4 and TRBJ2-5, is ETGVTQSPTHLIKTRGQQVTLRCSSQSGHNTVSWYQQALGQGPQFIFQYYREEENGRGNFPPRFSGLQFPNYSSELNVNALELDDSALYLCASRLDLATQETQYFGPGTRLLVL.

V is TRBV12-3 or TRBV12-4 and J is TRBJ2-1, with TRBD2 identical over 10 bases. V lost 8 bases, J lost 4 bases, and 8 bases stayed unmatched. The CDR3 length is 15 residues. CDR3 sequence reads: CASHTGLAEYNEQFF. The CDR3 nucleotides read TGTGCCAGCCACACCGGACTAGCGGAATACAATGAGCAGTTCTTC.

The CDR3 region is CASSEGQGLSEAFF. The CDR3 DNA reads as TGTGCCAGCAGTGAAGGGCAAGGTCTATCTGAAGCTTTCTTT. The chain has TRBV2 and TRBJ1-1; the D is unclear. This CDR3 region has 14 residues. The V gene's germline CDR1 is SNHLY and CDR2 FYNNEI. With 1 base removed from V and 6 bases from J, the gap between germline ends came to 12 bases.

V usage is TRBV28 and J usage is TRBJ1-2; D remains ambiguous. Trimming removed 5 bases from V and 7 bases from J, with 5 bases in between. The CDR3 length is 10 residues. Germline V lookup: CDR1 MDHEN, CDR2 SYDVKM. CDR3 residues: CASSGVGYTF. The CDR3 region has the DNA TGTGCCAGCAGTGGGGTTGGCTACACCTTC.

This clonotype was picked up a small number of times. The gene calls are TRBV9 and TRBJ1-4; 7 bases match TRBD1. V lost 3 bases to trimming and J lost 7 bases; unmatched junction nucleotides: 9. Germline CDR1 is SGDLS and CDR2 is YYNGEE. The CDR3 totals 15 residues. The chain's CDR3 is CASSETTGWREKLFF. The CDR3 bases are TGTGCCAGCAGCGAGACGACAGGGTGGCGTGAAAAACTGTTTTTT.

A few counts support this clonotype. CDR3 bases: TGTGCCAGCAGCGACGTAGCGCAGGGGAGCTCCTACGAGCAGTACTTC. It translates to CASSDVAQGSSYEQYF. This chain uses TRBV5-6 with TRBJ2-7, with a tentative D call TRBD1 (6 bases). CDR1 and CDR2 (germline): SGHDT, YYEEEE. V gave up 4 bases and J gave up 0 bases, with 17 bases separating them. This CDR3 contains 16 residues.

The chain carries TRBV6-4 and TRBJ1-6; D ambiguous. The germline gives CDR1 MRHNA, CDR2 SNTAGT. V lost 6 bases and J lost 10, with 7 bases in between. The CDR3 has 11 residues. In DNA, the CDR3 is TGTGCCAGCAGACAGAAGTCACCCCTCCACTTT. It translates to CASRQKSPLHF.

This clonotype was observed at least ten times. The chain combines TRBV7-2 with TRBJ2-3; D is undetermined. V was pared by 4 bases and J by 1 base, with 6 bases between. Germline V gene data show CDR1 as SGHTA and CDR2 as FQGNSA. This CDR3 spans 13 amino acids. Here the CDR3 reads CASSSVGTDTQYF. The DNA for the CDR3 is TGTGCCAGCAGCTCGGTCGGCACAGATACGCAGTATTTT.

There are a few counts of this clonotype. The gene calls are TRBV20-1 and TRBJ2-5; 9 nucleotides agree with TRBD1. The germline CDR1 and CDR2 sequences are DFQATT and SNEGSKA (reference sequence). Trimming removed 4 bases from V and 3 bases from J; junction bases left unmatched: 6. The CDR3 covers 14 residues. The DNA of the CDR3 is TGCAGTGCTACCCAAGACAGGGGGAAAGAGACCCAGTACTTC. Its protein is CSATQDRGKETQYF.

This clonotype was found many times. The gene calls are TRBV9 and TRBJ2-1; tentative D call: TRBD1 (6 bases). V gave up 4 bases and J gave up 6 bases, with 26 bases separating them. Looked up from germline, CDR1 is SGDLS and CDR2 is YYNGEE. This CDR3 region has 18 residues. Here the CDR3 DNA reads TGTGCCAGCAGCCCCGGTACAGGGAGTAATAAACGCGGCAATGAGCAGTTCTTC. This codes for CASSPGTGSNKRGNEQFF. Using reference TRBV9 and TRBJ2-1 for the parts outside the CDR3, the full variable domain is DSGVTQTPKHLITATGQRVTLRCSPRSGDLSVYWYQQSLDQGLQFLIQYYNGEERAKGNILERFSAQQFPDLHSELNLSSLELGDSALYFCASSPGTGSNKRGNEQFFGPGTRLTVL.